This T cell receptor (beta chain) was recorded in a study of blood T cells in healthy people across ages. Study-wide results and caveats: When set beside aged donors, long-lived donors presented more naive CD4+ cells and higher diversity. In older individuals, TCR beta diversity per million T cells was lower, falling roughly linearly with age.

Then a second PCR, running about 6 to 12 cycles, was carried out with a sample-barcoded 5' primer and a J-beta primer mix. TCRdb itself ran the 5' RACE reads through MiXCR, one entry per CDR3 protein. The sample carries a few hundred thousand distinct CDR3 sequences, approximately 26% recorded once. Concerning this clonotype: Its antigen is as yet unknown.

Germline CDR1 reads LGHDT; CDR2 reads YNNKEL (reference sequence). V shed 4 bases and J 5 bases; nucleotides not matched to a gene: 6. CDR3 length: 15 residues. These records were also assigned to another study, of T cells of mothers and their children. That study reports: Nine systemically healthy Caucasian donors: three mothers, six children. Slightly higher but non-significant overlap marked related mother-child pairs versus unrelated pairs.

This sequence joins TRBV3-1 and TRBJ2-2, with 8 bases aligning to TRBD1. This TCR was recovered from a boy between 2 and 10 years old in good health. Input material: blood. The CDR3 nucleotides read TGTGCCAGCAGCCCTCCCCACAGGGGGACCGGGGAGCTGTTTTTT. Its protein is CASSPPHRGTGELFF.